A selection of T cell receptor delta chains follows, all from one sample in a study of gamma-delta T cells after stem cell transplantation. With CATT, TCRdb re-called clones from the RT-PCR reads. The data contain approximately 2,500 delta-chain clones, 3% of them singletons. Sample: gamma-delta T cells. The receptors stem from a human donor. It is not recorded whose cells these are; they may come from a transplant donor. Both conserved end residues are part of each CDR3. The D gene is left open where the match is weak. Rows give clone size only sometimes, using once, few, many, or a class for an expanded clone.

v_call	j_call	d_call	clone_size	cdr3_aa	cdr3_nt
TRDV2	TRDJ1	TRDD3	medium-sized	CACDYVLGDVGYTDKLIF	TGTGCCTGTGACTACGTACTGGGGGATGTGGGGTACACCGATAAACTCATCTTT
TRDV2	TRDJ1	TRDD3	many	CACDTLLGDTTYTDKLIF	TGTGCCTGTGACACCCTACTGGGGGATACTACGTACACCGATAAACTCATCTTT
TRDV2	TRDJ1	TRDD3	medium-sized	CACDPLLPTGGYESDKLIF	TGTGCCTGTGATCCGTTACTTCCTACTGGGGGATACGAATCCGATAAACTCATCTTT
TRDV2	TRDJ1	TRDD3	few	CACDTVGGYEGLFTDKLIF	TGTGCCTGTGACACTGTAGGCGGATACGAGGGCCTTTTCACCGATAAACTCATCTTT
TRDV2	TRDJ1	TRDD3	-	CACDTLAGGRTDKLIF	TGTGCCTGTGACACCCTGGCTGGGGGGCGGACCGATAAACTCATCTTT
TRDV1	TRDJ1	TRDD3	few	CALGDPLGDTSSMGDKLIF	TGTGCTCTTGGGGACCCACTGGGGGATACGTCCTCTATGGGCGATAAACTCATCTTT
TRDV2	TRDJ3	TRDD3	many	CACDAAGGSTSSWDTRQMFF	TGTGCCTGTGACGCTGCTGGGGGATCCACGAGCTCCTGGGACACCCGACAGATGTTTTTC
TRDV2	TRDJ1	TRDD3	medium-sized	CACDRLLGTTDKLIF	TGTGCCTGTGACAGGTTACTGGGGACAACCGATAAACTCATCTTT
TRDV2	TRDJ1	TRDD3	-	CACDRPLGDTDTDKLIF	TGTGCCTGTGACCGCCCACTGGGGGATACGGACACCGATAAACTCATCTTT
TRDV2	TRDJ3	-	medium-sized	CACDTGDPLTWDTRQMFF	TGTGCCTGTGACACCGGGGACCCTCTGACCTGGGACACCCGACAGATGTTTTTC
TRDV2	TRDJ1	TRDD3	-	CACDTMGTGGYAAETDKLIF	TGTGCCTGTGACACGATGGGGACTGGGGGATACGCGGCGGAGACCGATAAGCTCATCTTT
TRDV1	TRDJ1	TRDD3	few	CALGELLETSILLVLLGDTHRGTDKLIF	TGTGCTCTTGGGGAACTTCTGGAGACTTCCATCCTACTCGTCTTACTGGGGGATACGCATAGGGGCACCGATAAACTCATCTTT
TRDV2	TRDJ1	TRDD3	few	CACDTVSGSGGYPNTDKLIF	TGTGCCTGTGACACCGTCTCGGGAAGTGGGGGATACCCCAACACCGATAAACTCATCTTT
TRDV2	TRDJ1	TRDD3	few	CACDGIRLGDPGTDKLIF	TGTGCCTGTGACGGGATCCGACTGGGGGATCCCGGAACCGATAAACTCATCTTT
TRDV3	TRDJ1	-	-	CATGVNQIDKLIF	TGTGCCACCGGGGTCAATCAAATCGATAAACTCATCTTT
TRDV2	TRDJ1	TRDD3	many	CACDTADRSTGGYGRYTDKLIF	TGTGCCTGTGACACCGCGGATCGGTCTACTGGGGGATACGGCAGGTACACCGATAAACTCATCTTT
TRDV2	TRDJ1	TRDD3	-	CACDGIRLGDTRYTDKLIF	TGTGCCTGTGACGGGATCCGACTGGGGGATACGCGGTACACCGATAAACTCATCTTT
TRDV2	TRDJ1	TRDD3	few	CACDALLGDTPDKLIF	TGTGCCTGTGACGCCTTACTGGGGGATACTCCCGATAAACTCATCTTT
TRDV2	TRDJ1	TRDD3	-	CACDTLLGDMHTDKLIF	TGTGCCTGTGACACTCTACTGGGGGATATGCACACCGATAAACTCATCTTT
TRDV2	TRDJ1	TRDD3	medium-sized	CACDSVLGDTTDKLIF	TGTGCCTGTGACTCCGTACTGGGGGATACGACCGATAAACTCATCTTT
TRDV2	TRDJ3	TRDD3	few	CACDTVLVLGDTLSWDTRQMFF	TGTGCCTGTGACACCGTCCTGGTACTGGGGGATACCCTCTCCTGGGACACCCGACAGATGTTTTTC
TRDV2	TRDJ1	TRDD3	many	CACDTVLGAMYTDKLIF	TGTGCCTGTGACACCGTACTGGGGGCCATGTACACCGATAAACTCATCTTT
TRDV2	TRDJ1	TRDD3	medium-sized	CACDRLGDSYTDKLIF	TGTGCCTGTGACCGACTGGGGGACTCGTACACCGATAAACTCATCTTT
TRDV2	TRDJ1	TRDD3	many	CACDTLGGIPNTDKLIF	TGTGCCTGTGACACTTTAGGGGGGATTCCAAACACCGATAAACTCATCTTT
TRDV1	TRDJ3	-	many	CALGEWSPFPTTLLGVSWRDTRQMFF	TGTGCTCTTGGGGAATGGAGCCCCTTTCCTACCACCTTACTGGGGGTCTCTTGGCGGGACACCCGACAGATGTTTTTC
TRDV1	TRDJ1	TRDD3	-	CALGEYFFLLGDTEELIF	TGTGCTCTTGGAGAATATTTTTTCCTACTGGGGGATACGGAGGAACTCATCTTT
TRDV2	TRDJ1	-	-	CASDTVSGGYTDKLIF	TGTGCCAGTGACACCGTGTCTGGAGGATACACCGATAAACTCATCTTT
TRDV2	TRDJ1	-	medium-sized	CACDHVTHTDKLIF	TGTGCCTGTGACCATGTAACCCACACCGATAAACTCATCTTT
TRDV2	TRDJ1	TRDD3	-	CACDTLLGDTPDKLIF	TGTGCCTGTGACACGCTCCTGGGGGATACTCCCGATAAACTCATCTTT
TRDV2	TRDJ1	TRDD3	medium-sized	CACDPLLGDTPDKLIF	TGTGCCTGTGACCCGTTACTGGGGGATACTCCCGATAAACTCATCTTT
TRDV1	TRDJ1	TRDD3	few	CALGELVESPFLAFLGDTPTDKLIF	TGTGCTCTTGGGGAACTAGTAGAGAGTCCCTTCCTAGCCTTCCTGGGGGATACGCCCACCGATAAACTCATCTTT
TRDV2	TRDJ1	TRDD3	large	CACDTVGDTEADKLIF	TGTGCCTGTGACACCGTAGGGGATACAGAGGCCGATAAACTCATCTTT
TRDV2	TRDJ1	TRDD3	-	CACDNWPALGDNELIF	TGCGCCTGTGACAATTGGCCCGCCCTGGGGGATAACGAACTCATCTTT
TRDV2	TRDJ1	TRDD3	few	CACDLLGDNRDTDKLIF	TGTGCCTGTGACTTACTGGGGGATAATCGGGACACCGATAAACTCATCTTT
TRDV2	TRDJ3	TRDD3	medium-sized	CACDGATGGFPNSWDTRQMFF	TGTGCCTGTGACGGGGCTACTGGGGGTTTCCCCAATTCCTGGGACACCCGACAGATGTTTTTC
TRDV1	TRDJ3	TRDD3	few	CALGEPAFLLWSVLGDTSWDTRQMFF	TGTGCTCTTGGGGAACCAGCCTTCCTACTGTGGTCCGTACTGGGGGATACCTCCTGGGACACCCGACAGATGTTTTTC
TRDV2	TRDJ1	TRDD3	-	CACDPTWGTTYTDKLIF	TGTGCCTGTGACCCCACCTGGGGGACTACGTACACCGATAAACTCATCTTT
TRDV1	TRDJ1	-	few	CALGDHCWLPTWGISGKPIF	TGTGCTCTTGGGGATCATTGTTGGCTTCCTACGTGGGGGATATCTGGTAAACCCATCTTT
TRDV2	TRDJ1	TRDD3	few	CAYDRLLGTTDKLIF	TGTGCCTATGACAGGTTACTGGGGACAACCGATAAACTCATCTTT
TRDV2	TRDJ1	-	few	CACDSLLGSGPDKLIF	TGCGCCTGTGACTCCTTGCTGGGATCCGGCCCCGATAAACTCATCTTC
TRDV2	TRDJ1	TRDD3	-	CAREAMGDTGTDKLIF	TGTGCCCGTGAAGCGATGGGGGATACCGGGACCGATAAACTCATCTTT
TRDV1	TRDJ1	TRDD3	-	CALTGWGIQRAYTNKLIF	TGTGCTCTTACGGGGTGGGGGATACAGAGGGCCTACACCAATAAACTCATCTTT
TRDV2	TRDJ1	TRDD3	few	CACDTVTNHPTINRRTGGWAYTDKLIF	TGTGCCTGTGACACTGTGACTAACCACCCTACGATTAACAGACGTACTGGGGGATGGGCGTACACCGATAAACTCATCTTT
TRDV2	TRDJ1	TRDD3	few	CACEAMGDTPPDKLIF	TGTGCCTGTGAAGCGATGGGGGATACGCCCCCCGATAAACTCATCTTT
TRDV2	TRDJ1	TRDD3	medium-sized	CACDPVLGDTLVPYTDKLIF	TGTGCCTGTGACCCTGTACTGGGGGATACACTCGTCCCGTACACCGATAAACTCATCTTT